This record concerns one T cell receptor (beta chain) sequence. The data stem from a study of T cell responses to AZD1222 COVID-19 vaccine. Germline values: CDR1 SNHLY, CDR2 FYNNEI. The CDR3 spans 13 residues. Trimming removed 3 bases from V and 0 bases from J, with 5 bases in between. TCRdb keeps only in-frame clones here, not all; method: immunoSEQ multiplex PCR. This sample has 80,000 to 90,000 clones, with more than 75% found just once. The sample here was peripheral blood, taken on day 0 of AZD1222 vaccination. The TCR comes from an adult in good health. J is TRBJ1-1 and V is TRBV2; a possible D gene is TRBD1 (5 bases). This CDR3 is CASSDRVNTEAFF. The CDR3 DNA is TGTGCCAGCAGTGACAGGGTGAACACTGAAGCTTTCTTT.